This TCR beta chain originates from a study of T cells in localized non-small cell lung cancer. Study results and caveats: For the top 100 tumor clones, a median about 57 also appeared in adjacent lung.

The assay was immunoSEQ multiplex PCR, and TCRdb's table has in-frame clones only and misses some. The data contain 25,000 to 35,000 clones, more than 75% of them singletons. There are a few counts of this clone. What it recognizes is unknown. Per the germline V gene, CDR1 is LNHNV and CDR2 is YYDKDF (reference sequence). This CDR3 contains 15 residues. V lost 0 bases, J lost 2 bases, and 11 bases lay in between. The gene calls are TRBV15 and TRBJ2-7; D is ambiguous. This sample comprised peripheral blood, obtained before any cancer treatment. The origin of this receptor is a female donor over 55 with stage III squamous cell lung carcinoma. CDR3 region: CATSRDLVTTYEQYF. Written as DNA, the CDR3 is TGTGCCACCAGCAGAGATCTGGTAACCACCTACGAGCAGTACTTC.